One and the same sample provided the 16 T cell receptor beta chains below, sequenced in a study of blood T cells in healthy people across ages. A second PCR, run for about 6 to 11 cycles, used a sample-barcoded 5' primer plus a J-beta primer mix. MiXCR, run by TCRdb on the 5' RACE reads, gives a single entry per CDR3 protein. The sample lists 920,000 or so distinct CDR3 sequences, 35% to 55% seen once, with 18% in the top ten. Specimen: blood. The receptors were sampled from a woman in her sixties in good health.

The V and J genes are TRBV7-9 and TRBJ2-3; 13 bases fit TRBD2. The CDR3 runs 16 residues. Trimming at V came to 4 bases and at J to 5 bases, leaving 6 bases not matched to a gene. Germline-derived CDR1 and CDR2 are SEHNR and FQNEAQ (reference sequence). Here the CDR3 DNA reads TGTGCCAGCAGCTCCGGACTAGCGGGGGTGGGAGATACGCAGTATTTT. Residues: CASSSGLAGVGDTQYF.

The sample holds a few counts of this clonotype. The CDR3 region is CASSYSGGGGGNSPLHF. CDR3 DNA sequence: TGTGCCAGCAGTTACTCAGGTGGCGGGGGCGGCAATTCACCCCTCCACTTT. V is TRBV6-6 and J is TRBJ1-6, with D maybe TRBD1 (6 bases). The CDR3 runs to 17 residues. Between the trimmed V and J ends, which lost 0 bases and 7 bases, there was a span of 16 bases. CDR1 and CDR2 from the germline V gene are MNHNY and SVGAGI (reference sequence).

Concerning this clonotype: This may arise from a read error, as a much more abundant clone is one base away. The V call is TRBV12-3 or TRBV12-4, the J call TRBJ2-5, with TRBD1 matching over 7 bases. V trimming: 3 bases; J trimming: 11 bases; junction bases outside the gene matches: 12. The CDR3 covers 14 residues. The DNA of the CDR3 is TGTGCCAGCAGTTTCGGGACAGATAGGAATGAGCAGTACTTC. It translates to CASSFGTDRNEQYF.

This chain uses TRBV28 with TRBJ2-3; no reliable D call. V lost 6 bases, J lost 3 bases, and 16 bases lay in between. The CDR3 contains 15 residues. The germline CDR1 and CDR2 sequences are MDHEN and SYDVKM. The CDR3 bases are TGTGCCAGCAGCCAAGGTGTAGGAAGGACAGATACGCAGTATTTT. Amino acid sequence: CASSQGVGRTDTQYF.

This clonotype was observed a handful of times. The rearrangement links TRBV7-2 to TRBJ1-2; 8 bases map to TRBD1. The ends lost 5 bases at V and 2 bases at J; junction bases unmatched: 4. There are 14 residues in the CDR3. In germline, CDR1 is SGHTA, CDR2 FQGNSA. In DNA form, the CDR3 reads TGTGCCAGCAGCCAGGACAGGGTGAACTATGGCTACACCTTC. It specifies CASSQDRVNYGYTF.

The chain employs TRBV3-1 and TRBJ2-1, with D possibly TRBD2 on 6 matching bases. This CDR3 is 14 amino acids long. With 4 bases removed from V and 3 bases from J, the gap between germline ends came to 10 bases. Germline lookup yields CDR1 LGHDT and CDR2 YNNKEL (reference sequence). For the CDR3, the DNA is TGTGCCAGCAGCCCCCATAGCGGCTACAATGAGCAGTTCTTC. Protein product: CASSPHSGYNEQFF.

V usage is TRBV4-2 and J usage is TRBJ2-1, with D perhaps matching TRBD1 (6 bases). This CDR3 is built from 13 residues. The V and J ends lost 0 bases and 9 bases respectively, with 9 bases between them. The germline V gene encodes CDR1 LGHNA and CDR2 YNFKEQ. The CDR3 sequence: CASSQERGIEQFF. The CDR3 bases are TGTGCCAGCAGCCAAGAAAGGGGGATTGAGCAGTTCTTC.

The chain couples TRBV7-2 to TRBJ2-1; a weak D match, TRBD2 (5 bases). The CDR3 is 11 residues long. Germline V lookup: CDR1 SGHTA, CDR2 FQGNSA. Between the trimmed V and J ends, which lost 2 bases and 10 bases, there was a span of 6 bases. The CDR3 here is CASSLKREQFF. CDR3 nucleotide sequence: TGTGCCAGCAGCTTAAAGCGGGAGCAGTTCTTC. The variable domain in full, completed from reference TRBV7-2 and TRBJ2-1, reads GAGVSQSPSNKVTEKGKDVELRCDPISGHTALYWYRQSLGQGLEFLIYFQGNSAPDKSGLPSDRFSAERTGGSVSTLTIQRTQQEDSAVYLCASSLKREQFFGPGTRLTVL.

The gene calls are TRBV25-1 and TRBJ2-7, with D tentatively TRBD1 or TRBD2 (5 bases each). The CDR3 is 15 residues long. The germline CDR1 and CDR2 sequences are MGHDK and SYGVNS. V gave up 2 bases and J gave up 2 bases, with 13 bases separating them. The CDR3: CASSERGTQPYEQYF. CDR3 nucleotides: TGTGCCAGCAGTGAACGGGGCACCCAACCCTACGAGCAGTACTTC.

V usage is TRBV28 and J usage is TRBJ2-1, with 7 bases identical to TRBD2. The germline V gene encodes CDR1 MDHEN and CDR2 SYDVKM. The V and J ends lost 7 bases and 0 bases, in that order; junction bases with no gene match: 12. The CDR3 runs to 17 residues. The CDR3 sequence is CASKGHAGVASYNEQFF. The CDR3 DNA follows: TGTGCCAGCAAAGGGCACGCGGGGGTTGCCTCCTACAATGAGCAGTTCTTC.

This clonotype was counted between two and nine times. CDR3 sequence: CASSDGTSGIQETQYF. The CDR3 DNA sequence: TGTGCCAGCAGTGACGGGACTAGCGGGATCCAAGAGACCCAGTACTTC. The rearrangement links TRBV9 to TRBJ2-5; 13 nucleotides line up with TRBD2. This CDR3 is 16 amino acids long. Germline CDR1 is SGDLS and CDR2 is YYNGEE. V gave up 5 bases and J gave up 1 base; unmatched junction bases: 5.

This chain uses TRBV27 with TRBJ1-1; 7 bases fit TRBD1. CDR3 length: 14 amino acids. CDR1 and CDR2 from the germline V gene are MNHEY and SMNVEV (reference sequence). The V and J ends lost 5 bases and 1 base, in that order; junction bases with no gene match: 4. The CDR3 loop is CASSIRGGNTEAFF. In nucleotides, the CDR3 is TGTGCCAGCAGTATCAGGGGGGGGAACACTGAAGCTTTCTTT.

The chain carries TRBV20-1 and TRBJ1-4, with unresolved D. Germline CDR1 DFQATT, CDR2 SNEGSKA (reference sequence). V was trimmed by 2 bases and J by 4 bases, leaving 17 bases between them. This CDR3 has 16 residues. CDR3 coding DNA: TGCAGTGCTAGAACCAACCAGAGGAGTCTTAATGAAAAACTGTTTTTT. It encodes CSARTNQRSLNEKLFF.

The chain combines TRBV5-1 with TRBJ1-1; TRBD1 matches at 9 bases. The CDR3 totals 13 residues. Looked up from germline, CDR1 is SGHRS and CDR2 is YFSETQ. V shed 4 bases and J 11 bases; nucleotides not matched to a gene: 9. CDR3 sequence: CASSLEGTGYAFF. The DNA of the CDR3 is TGCGCCAGCAGCCTCGAAGGGACAGGGTATGCTTTCTTT.

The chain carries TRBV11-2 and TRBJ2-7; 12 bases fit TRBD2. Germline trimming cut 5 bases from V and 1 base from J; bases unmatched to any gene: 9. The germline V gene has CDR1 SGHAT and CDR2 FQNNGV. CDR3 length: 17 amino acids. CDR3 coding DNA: TGTGCCAGCAGCCTAGGACTAGCGGGGACGTTTTCCTACGAGCAGTACTTC. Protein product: CASSLGLAGTFSYEQYF.

CDR3 protein: CSAMPWSGRTYEQYF. The DNA for the CDR3 is TGCAGTGCTATGCCGTGGTCTGGGCGGACCTACGAGCAGTACTTC. V and J are TRBV20-1 and TRBJ2-7; no clear D. Per germline, CDR1 DFQATT and CDR2 SNEGSKA (reference sequence). Trimming removed 4 bases at V and 2 bases at J, with 18 bases between. This CDR3 spans 15 amino acids.